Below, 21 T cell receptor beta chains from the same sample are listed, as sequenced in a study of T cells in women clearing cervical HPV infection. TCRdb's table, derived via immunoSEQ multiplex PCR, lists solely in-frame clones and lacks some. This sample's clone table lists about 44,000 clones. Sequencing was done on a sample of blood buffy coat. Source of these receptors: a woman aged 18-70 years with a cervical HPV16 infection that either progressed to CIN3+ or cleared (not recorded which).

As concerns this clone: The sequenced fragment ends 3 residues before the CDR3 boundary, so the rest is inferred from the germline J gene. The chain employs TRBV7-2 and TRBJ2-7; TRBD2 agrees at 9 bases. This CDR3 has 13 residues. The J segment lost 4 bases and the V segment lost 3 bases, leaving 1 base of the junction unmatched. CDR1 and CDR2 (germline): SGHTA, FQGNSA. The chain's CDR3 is CASSFGLAYEQYF. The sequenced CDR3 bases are TGTGCCAGCAGCTTCGGACTAGCGTACGAG.

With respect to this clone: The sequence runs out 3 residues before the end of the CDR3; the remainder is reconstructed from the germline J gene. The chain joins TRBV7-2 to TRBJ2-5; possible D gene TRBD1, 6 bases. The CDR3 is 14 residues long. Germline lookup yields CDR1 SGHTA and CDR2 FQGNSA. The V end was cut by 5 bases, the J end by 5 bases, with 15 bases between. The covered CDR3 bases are TGTGCCAGCAGCGACCCGACAGGCGGGGAGACC. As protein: CASSDPTGGET. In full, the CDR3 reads CASSDPTGGETQYF.

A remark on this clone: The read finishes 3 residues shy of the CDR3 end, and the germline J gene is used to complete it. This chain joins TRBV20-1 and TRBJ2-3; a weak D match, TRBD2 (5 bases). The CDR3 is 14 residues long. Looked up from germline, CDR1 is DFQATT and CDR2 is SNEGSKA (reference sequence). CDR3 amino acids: CSAIGLISNQPQYF. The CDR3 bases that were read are TGCAGTGCTATCGGACTTATTAGCAATCAGCCG.

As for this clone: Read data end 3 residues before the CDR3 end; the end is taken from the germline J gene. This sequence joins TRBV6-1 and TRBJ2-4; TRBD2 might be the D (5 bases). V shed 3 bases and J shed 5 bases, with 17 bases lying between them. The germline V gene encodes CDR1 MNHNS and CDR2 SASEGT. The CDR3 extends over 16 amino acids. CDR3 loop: CASSDWFPGEENIQYF. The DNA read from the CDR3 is TGTGCCAGCAGTGATTGGTTTCCCGGGGAAGAAAACATT.

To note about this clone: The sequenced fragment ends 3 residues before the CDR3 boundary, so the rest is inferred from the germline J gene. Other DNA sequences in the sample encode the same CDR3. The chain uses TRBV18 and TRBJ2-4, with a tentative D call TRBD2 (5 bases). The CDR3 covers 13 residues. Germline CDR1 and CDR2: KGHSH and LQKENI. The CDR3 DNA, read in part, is TGTGCCAGCTCACCACCGTCGGGGTATGGT. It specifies CASSPPSGYG. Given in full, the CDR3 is CASSPPSGYGQYF.

CDR3 DNA (partial): TGTGCCAGCAGCGAAGGTCCCGAG. Amino acids: CASSEGPE. The entire CDR3 reads CASSEGPEQYF. This sequence joins TRBV11-2 and TRBJ2-7, with D unclear. With the read ending 3 residues before the CDR3 end, the germline J gene is used to fill in that end. The CDR3 is 11 residues long. V was shortened by 5 bases and J by 6 bases, with 8 bases between the two germline ends. Germline V gene data show CDR1 as SGHAT and CDR2 as FQNNGV. The full variable domain, its missing parts supplied by reference TRBV11-2 and TRBJ2-7, is EAGVAQSPRYKIIEKRQSVAFWCNPISGHATLYWYQQILGQGPKLLIQFQNNGVVDDSQLPKDRFSAERLKGVDSTLKIQPAKLEDSAVYLCASSEGPEQYFGPGTRLTVT.

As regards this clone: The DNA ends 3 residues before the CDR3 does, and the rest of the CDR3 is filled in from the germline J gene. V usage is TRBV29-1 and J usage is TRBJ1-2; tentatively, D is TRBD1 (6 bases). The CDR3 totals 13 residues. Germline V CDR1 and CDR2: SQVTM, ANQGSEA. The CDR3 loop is CSVTLAGAGGYTF. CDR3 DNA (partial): TGCAGCGTCACGTTAGCGGGGGCGGGCGGC.

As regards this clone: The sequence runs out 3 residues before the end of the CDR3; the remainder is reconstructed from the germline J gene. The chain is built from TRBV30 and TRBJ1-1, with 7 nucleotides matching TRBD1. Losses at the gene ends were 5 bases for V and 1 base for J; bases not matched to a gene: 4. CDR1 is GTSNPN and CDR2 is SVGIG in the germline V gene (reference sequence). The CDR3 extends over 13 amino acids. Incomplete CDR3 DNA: TGTGCCTGGGCAGGGGGGCCGAACACTGAA. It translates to CAWAGGPNTE. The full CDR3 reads CAWAGGPNTEAFF.

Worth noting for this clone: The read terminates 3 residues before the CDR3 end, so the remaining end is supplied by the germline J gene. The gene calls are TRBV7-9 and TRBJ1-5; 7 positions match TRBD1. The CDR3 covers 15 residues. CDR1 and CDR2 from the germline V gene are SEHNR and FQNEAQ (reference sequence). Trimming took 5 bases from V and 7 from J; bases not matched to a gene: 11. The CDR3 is CASSASHRGGQPQHF. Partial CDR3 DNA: TGTGCCAGCAGCGCTTCCCACAGGGGCGGACAGCCC.

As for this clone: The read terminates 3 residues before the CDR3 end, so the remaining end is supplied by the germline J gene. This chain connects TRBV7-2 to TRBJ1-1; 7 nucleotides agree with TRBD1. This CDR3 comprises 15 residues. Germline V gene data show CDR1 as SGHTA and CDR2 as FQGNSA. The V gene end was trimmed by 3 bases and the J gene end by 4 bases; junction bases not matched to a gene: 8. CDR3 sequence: CASSFPTGWSTEAFF. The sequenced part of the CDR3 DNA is TGTGCCAGCAGCTTCCCGACAGGGTGGAGCACTGAA.

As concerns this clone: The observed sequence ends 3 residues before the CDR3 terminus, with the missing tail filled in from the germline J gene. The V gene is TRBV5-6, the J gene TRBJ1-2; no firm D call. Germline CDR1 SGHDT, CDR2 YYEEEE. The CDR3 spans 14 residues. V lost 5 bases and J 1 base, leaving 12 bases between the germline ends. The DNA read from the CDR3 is TGTGCCAGCAGGACTAGGCGGGATAACTATGGC. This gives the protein CASRTRRDNYG. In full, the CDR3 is CASRTRRDNYGYTF.

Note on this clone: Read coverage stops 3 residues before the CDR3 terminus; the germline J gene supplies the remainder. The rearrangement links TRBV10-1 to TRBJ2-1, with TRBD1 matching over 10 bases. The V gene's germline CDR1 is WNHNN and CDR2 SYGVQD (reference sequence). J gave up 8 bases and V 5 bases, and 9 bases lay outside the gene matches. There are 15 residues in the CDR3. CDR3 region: CASSSRQGAVDEQFF. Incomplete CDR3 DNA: TGCGCCAGCAGTTCCCGACAGGGGGCAGTTGATGAG.

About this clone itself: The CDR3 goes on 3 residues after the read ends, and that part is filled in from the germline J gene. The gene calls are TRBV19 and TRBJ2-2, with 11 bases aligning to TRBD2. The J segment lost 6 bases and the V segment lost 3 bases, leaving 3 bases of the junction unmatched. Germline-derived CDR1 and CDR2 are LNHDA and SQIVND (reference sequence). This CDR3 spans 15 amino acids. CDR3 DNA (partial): TGTGCCAGTAGTATTACTAGCGGGAGCCCCGGGGAG. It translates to CASSITSGSPGE. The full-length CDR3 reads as CASSITSGSPGELFF.

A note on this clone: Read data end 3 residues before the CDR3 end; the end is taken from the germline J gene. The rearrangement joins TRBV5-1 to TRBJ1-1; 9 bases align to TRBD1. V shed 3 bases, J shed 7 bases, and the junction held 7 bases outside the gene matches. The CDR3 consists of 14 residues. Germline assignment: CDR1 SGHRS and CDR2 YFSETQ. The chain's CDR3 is CASSSAQGADEAFF. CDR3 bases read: TGCGCCAGCAGCTCGGCACAGGGGGCCGATGAA.

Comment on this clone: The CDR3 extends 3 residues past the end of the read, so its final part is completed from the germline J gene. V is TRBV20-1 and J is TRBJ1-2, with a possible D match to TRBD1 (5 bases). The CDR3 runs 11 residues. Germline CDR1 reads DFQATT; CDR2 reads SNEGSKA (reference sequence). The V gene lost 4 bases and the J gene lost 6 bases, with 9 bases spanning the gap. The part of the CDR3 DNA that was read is TGCAGTGCTATCTCGGGGGATGGC. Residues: CSAISGDG. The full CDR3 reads CSAISGDGYTF.

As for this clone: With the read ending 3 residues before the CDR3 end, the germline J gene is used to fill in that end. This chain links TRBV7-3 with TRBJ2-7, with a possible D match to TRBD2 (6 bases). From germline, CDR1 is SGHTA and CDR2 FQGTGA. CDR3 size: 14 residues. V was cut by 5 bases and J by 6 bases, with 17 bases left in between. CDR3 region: CASSKTGTPGEQYF. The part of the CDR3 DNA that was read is TGTGCCAGCAGCAAGACCGGGACTCCCGGCGAG.

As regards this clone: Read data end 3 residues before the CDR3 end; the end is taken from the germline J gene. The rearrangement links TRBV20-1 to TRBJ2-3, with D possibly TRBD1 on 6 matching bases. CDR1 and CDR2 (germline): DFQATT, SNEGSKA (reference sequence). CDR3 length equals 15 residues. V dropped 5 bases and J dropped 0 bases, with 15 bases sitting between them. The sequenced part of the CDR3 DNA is TGCAGTGCTGGCCGAGTAGGGGGTAGCACAGATACG. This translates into CSAGRVGGSTDT. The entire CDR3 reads CSAGRVGGSTDTQYF.

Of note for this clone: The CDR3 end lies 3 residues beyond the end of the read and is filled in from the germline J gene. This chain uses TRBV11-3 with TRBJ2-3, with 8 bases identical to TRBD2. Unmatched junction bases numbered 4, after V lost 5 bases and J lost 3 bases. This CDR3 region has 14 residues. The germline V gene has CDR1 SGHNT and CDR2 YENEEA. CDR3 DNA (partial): TGTGCCAGCAGCCAGGGACTAGAGACAGATACG. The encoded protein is CASSQGLETDT. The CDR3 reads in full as CASSQGLETDTQYF.

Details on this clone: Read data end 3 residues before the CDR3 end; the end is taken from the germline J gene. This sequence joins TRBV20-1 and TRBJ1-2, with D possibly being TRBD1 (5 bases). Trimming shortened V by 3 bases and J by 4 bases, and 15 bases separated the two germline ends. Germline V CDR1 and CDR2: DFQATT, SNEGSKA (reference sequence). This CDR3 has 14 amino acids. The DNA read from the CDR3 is TGCAGTGCTAGGGGGGGGTCCTCTGGCTATGGC. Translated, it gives CSARGGSSGYG. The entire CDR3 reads CSARGGSSGYGYTF.

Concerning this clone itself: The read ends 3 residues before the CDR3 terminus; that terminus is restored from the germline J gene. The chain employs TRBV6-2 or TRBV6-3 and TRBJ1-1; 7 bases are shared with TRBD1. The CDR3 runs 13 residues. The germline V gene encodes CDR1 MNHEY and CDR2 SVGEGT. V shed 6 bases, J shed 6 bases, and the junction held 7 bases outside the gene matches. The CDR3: CASRITGVPEAFF. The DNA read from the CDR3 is TGTGCCAGCAGAATCACAGGGGTACCTGAA.

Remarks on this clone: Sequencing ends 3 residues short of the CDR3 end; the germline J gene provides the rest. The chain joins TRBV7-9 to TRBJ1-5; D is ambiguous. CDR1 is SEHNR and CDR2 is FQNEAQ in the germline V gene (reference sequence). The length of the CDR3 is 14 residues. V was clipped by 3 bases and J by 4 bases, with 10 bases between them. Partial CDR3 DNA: TGTGCCAGCAGCTTCGGGTTAATAAATCAGCCC. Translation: CASSFGLINQP. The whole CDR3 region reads CASSFGLINQPQHF.